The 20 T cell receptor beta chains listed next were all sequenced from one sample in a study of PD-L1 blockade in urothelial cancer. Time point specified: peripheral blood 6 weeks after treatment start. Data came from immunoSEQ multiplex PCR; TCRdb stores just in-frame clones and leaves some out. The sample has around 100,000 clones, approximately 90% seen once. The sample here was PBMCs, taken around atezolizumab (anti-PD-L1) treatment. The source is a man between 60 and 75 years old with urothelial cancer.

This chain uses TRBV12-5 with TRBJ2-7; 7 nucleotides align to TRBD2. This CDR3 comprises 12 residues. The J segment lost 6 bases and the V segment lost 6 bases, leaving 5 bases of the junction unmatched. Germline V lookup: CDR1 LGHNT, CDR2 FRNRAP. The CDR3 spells CASGWGGSEQYF. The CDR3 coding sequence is TGTGCTAGTGGATGGGGGGGATCCGAGCAGTACTTC.

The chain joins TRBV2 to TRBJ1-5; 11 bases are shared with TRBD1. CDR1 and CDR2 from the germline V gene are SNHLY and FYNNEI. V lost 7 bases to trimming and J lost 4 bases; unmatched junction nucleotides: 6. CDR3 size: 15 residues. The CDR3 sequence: CASNSGTGGNQPQHF. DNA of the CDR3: TGTGCCAGCAATTCCGGGACAGGGGGTAATCAGCCCCAGCATTTT.

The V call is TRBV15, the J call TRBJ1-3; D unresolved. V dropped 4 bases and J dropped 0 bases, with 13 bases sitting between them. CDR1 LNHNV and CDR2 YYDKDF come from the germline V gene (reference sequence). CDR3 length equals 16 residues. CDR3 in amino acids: CATSTEQLNSGNTIYF. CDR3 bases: TGTGCCACCAGCACCGAACAGCTCAACTCTGGAAACACCATATATTTT.

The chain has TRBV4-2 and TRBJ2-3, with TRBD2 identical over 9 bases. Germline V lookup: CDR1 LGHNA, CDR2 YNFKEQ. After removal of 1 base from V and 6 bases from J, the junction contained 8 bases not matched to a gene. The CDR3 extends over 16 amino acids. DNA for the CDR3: TGTGCCAGCAGCCAAGTGGTAAGCGGGGGGCCTGATACGCAGTATTTT. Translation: CASSQVVSGGPDTQYF.

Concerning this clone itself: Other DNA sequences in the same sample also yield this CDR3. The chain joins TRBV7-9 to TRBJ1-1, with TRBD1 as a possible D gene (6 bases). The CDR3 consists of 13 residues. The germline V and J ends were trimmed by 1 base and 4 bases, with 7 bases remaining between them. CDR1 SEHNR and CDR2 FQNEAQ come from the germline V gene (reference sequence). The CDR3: CASSLEGGTEAFF. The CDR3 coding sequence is TGTGCCAGCAGCTTAGAAGGGGGCACTGAAGCTTTCTTT.

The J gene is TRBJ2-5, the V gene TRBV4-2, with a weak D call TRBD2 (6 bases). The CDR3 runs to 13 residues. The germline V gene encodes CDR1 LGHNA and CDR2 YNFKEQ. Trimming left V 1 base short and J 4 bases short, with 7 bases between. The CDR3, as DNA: TGTGCCAGCAGCCAAGCGCGGGGAGAGACCCAGTACTTC. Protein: CASSQARGETQYF.

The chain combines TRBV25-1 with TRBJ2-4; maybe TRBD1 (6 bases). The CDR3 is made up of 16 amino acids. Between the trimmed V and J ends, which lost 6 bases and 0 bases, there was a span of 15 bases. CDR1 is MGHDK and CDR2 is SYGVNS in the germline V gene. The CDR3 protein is CASRETGILAKNIQYF. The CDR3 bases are TGTGCCAGCAGGGAAACAGGGATCCTAGCCAAAAACATTCAGTACTTC.

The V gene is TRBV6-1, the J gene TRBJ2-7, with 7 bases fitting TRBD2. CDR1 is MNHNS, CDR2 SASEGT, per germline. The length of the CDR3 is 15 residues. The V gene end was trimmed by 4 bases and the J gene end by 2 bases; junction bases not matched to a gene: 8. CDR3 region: CASSGLTAGPYEQYF. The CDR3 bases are TGTGCCAGCAGTGGGTTGACAGCGGGGCCCTACGAGCAGTACTTC.

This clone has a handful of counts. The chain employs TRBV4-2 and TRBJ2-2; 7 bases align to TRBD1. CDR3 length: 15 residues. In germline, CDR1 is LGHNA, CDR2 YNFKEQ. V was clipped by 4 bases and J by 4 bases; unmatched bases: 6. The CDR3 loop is CASSRQGMGTGELFF. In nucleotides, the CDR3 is TGTGCCAGCAGCCGACAGGGAATGGGCACCGGGGAGCTGTTTTTT.

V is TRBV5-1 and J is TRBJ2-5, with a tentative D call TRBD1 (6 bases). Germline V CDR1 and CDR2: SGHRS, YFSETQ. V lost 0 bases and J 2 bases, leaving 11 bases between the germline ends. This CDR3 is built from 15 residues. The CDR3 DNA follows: TGCGCCAGCAGCTTGGTTAACAGGGAGCAAGAGACCCAGTACTTC. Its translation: CASSLVNREQETQYF.

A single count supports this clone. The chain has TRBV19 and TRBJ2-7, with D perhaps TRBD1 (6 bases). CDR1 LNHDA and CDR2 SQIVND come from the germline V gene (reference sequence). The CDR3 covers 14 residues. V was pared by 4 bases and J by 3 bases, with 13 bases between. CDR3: CASSSPDRYYEQYF. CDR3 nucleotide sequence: TGTGCCAGTAGTAGCCCCGACAGGTACTACGAGCAGTACTTC. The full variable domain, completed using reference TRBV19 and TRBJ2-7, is DGGITQSPKYLFRKEGQNVTLSCEQNLNHDAMYWYRQDPGQGLRLIYYSQIVNDFQKGDIAEGYSVSREKKESFPLTVTSAQKNPTAFYLCASSSPDRYYEQYFGPGTRLTVT.

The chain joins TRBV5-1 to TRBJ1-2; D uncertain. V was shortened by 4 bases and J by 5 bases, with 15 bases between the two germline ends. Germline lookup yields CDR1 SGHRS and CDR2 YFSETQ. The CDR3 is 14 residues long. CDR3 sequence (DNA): TGCGCCAGCAGCCTGGGGATGCAGGTATATGGCTACACCTTC. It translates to CASSLGMQVYGYTF.

The CDR3 DNA follows: TGCGCCAGCAGCGCCACCCAGGGGGCTTATGGCTACACCTTC. As protein: CASSATQGAYGYTF. The chain has TRBV5-1 and TRBJ1-2, with 8 nucleotides matching TRBD1. The V and J ends lost 4 bases and 5 bases, in that order; junction bases with no gene match: 7. The CDR3 has 14 residues. Germline V gene data show CDR1 as SGHRS and CDR2 as YFSETQ. Filled out from reference TRBV5-1 and TRBJ1-2, the complete variable domain reads KAGVTQTPRYLIKTRGQQVTLSCSPISGHRSVSWYQQTPGQGLQFLFEYFSETQRNKGNFPGRFSGRQFSNSRSEMNVSTLELGDSALYLCASSATQGAYGYTFGSGTRLTVV.

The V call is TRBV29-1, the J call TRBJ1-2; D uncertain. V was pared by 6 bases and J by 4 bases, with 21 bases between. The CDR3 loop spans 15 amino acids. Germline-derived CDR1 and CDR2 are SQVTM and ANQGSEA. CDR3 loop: CSVDLGSGEGYGYTF. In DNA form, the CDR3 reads TGCAGCGTCGATCTAGGTTCGGGTGAAGGCTATGGCTACACCTTC.

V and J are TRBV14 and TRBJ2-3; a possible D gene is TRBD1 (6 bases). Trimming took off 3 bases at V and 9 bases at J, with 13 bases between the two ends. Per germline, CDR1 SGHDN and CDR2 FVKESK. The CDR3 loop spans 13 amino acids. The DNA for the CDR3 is TGTGCCAGCAGCCAGGGGGCTTTGGGAACGCAGTATTTT. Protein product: CASSQGALGTQYF.

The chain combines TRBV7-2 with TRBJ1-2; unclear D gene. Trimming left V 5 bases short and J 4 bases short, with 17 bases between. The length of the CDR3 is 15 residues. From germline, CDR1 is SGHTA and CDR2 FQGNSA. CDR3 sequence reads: CASSHREPLAYGYTF. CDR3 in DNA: TGTGCCAGCAGCCATCGGGAGCCCCTCGCCTATGGCTACACCTTC.

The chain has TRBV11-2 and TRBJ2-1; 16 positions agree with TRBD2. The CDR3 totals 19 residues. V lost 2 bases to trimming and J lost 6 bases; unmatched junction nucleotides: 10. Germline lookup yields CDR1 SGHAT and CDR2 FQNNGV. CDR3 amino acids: CASSLSGLAGGPVINEQFF. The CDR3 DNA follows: TGTGCCAGCAGCTTATCGGGACTAGCGGGGGGGCCGGTCATCAATGAGCAGTTCTTC. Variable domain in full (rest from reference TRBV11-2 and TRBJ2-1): EAGVAQSPRYKIIEKRQSVAFWCNPISGHATLYWYQQILGQGPKLLIQFQNNGVVDDSQLPKDRFSAERLKGVDSTLKIQPAKLEDSAVYLCASSLSGLAGGPVINEQFFGPGTRLTVL.

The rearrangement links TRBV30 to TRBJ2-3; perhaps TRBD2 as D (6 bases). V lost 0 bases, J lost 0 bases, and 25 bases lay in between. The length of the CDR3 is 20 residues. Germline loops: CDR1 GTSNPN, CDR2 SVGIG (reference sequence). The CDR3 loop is CAWSVRGKGLIFPSTDTQYF. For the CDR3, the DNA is TGTGCCTGGAGTGTACGGGGCAAGGGACTGATATTTCCTAGCACAGATACGCAGTATTTT.

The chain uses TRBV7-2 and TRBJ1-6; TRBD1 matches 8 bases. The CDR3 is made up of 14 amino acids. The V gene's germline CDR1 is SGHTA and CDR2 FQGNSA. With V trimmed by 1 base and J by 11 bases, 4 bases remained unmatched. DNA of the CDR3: TGTGCCAGCAGCTTAGGACAGGGGTCGGCACCCCTCCACTTT. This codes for CASSLGQGSAPLHF.

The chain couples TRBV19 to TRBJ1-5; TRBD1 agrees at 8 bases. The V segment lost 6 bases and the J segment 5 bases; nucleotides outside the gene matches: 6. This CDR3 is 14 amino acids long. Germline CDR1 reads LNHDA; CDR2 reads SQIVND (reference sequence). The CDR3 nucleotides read TGTGCCAGTAGCCGGACAGGGCGAGATCAGCCCCAGCATTTT. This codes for CASSRTGRDQPQHF.